The clone carrying this T cell receptor (beta chain) was counted only a few times. The entry originates in a study of blood T cells in healthy people across ages. Looking at the study overall: Through template switching, about one barcoded beta molecule was captured per two T cells, as measured in model experiments.

V was pared by 5 bases and J by 3 bases, with 16 bases between. From germline, CDR1 is MGHRA and CDR2 YSYEKL. This CDR3 has 15 amino acids. Donors gave roughly 10 milliliters of peripheral blood apiece. Primers used in a second PCR of roughly 7 to 12 cycles were a sample-barcoded 5' primer and a J-beta primer mix. TCRdb re-derived calls from the 5' RACE reads in MiXCR, one entry per CDR3 protein. The sample comprises 600,000 to 900,000 distinct CDR3 sequences, about 26% of which are singletons, and roughly 3.1% rests with the top ten. The same sample was also used in a study of T cells of mothers and their children. That study adds: Compared with unrelated pairs, related mother-child pairs had slightly higher, non-significant overlap. Persistent microchimeric T cell clones were sought, and none were detected.

The chain is built from TRBV4-1 and TRBJ2-5; D is undetermined. The sequenced sample was blood. The TCR comes from a boy younger than 18 in good health. The CDR3 loop is CASSALRTAEETQYF. CDR3 nucleotide sequence: TGCGCCAGCAGCGCCCTAAGGACGGCGGAAGAGACCCAGTACTTC.